These 2 T cell receptor beta chains were sequenced from one sample in a study of beta chain features in type 1 diabetes. The investigators reverse transcribed all of the isolated RNA, so they sequenced expressed TCRB transcripts. The method was immunoSEQ multiplex PCR; TCRdb's version includes in-frame clones alone and lacks a portion of them. This table holds a few hundred thousand clones, about 15% found once. Notes on the study in general: TCRB CDR3s were moderately but significantly shorter in Type 1 diabetes patients in all four CD4+ subsets.

These TCRs' antigens remain unknown. Sequencing used naive CD4+ T cells from blood. The origin of the receptors is a man between 18 and 35 years old with type 1 diabetes.

This clone was counted a few times. This sample includes further DNA sequences coding for the same CDR3. The chain employs TRBV5-1 and TRBJ2-1; D is undetermined. V was trimmed by 0 bases and J by 0 bases, leaving 7 bases between them. The CDR3 is 15 residues long. CDR1 SGHRS and CDR2 YFSETQ come from the germline V gene. CDR3 in DNA: TGCGCCAGCAGCTTGGGTACGAGCTCCTACAATGAGCAGTTCTTC. It specifies CASSLGTSSYNEQFF.

This clone was counted only a few times. The V gene is TRBV5-6, the J gene TRBJ2-2, with a tentative D call TRBD2 (6 bases). Looked up from germline, CDR1 is SGHDT and CDR2 is YYEEEE. V lost 3 bases, J lost 1 base, and 7 bases lay in between. The length of the CDR3 is 14 residues. The DNA for the CDR3 is TGTGCCAGCAGCTGGGGACTGAACACCGGGGAGCTGTTTTTT. It encodes CASSWGLNTGELFF.